Here is one T cell receptor beta chain with its context. A clone one base away is much larger, so this may be a read error. The data were obtained in a study of human T cells and chemical hapten exposure. TCRdb re-analysed the RACE reads in MiXCR, keeping a single row per CDR3 protein. This sample has tens of thousands of distinct CDR3 sequences; about 10% occur once, and the top ten carry 5% to 6.5%. Stated time point: pre-sensitization, week 0. Treatment indicated: therapeutic diphenylcyclopropenone sensitization with weekly scalp DPC. The source material was whole blood, sampled in connection with sensitization to the hapten diphenylcyclopropenone (DPC). The TCR was taken from a man younger than 40 with alopecia areata. Some clones in this sample may be carry-over from other donors' samples.

DNA of the CDR3: TGTGTCAGCAGTGCGGACAGAGCTTCCCTTAACGAGCAGTACTTC. This codes for CVSSADRASLNEQYF. The V call is TRBV2, the J call TRBJ2-7; D might be TRBD1 (6 bases). Germline CDR1 is SNHLY and CDR2 is FYNNEI. The CDR3 loop spans 15 amino acids.